The sequence of this T cell receptor (beta chain) was determined in a study of blood T cell repertoires in COVID-19. Study summary: Sites across the United States, Italy and Spain contributed samples from acute and convalescent COVID-19.

Authors' processing steps: Amplifying reference gene primers gave estimates of nucleated cell counts. Assay used: immunoSEQ multiplex PCR; TCRdb lists only in-frame clones, some missing. That table supplies the V and J calls and clone size; D and trimming were determined from the DNA. The table has about 380,000 clones, more than 65% seen once. The CDR3 sequence is 16 residues long. The germline V and J ends were trimmed by 5 bases and 4 bases, with 17 bases remaining between them. Germline CDR1 reads SGHTA; CDR2 reads FQGNSA. The gene calls are TRBV7-2 and TRBJ2-2; D may be TRBD2 (5 bases). The receptor comes from a human donor with acute or convalescent COVID-19. The donor label of this sample is uncertain. The source material was peripheral blood. The CDR3 loop is CASSPRRGRGTGELFF. The CDR3 DNA reads TGTGCCAGCAGCCCTAGGAGAGGCCGGGGCACCGGGGAGCTGTTTTTT.